This entry lists 26 T cell receptor beta chains sequenced from one sample in a study of technical replicates of blood from a few donors. Here immunoSEQ multiplex PCR was the method, and the copy in TCRdb shows in-frame clones only, minus some. Of tens of thousands of clones in the sample, roughly four fifths were seen once. The sequenced sample was PBMCs. The receptors were gathered from a human donor in good health. Some clones in this sample may be carry-over from other donors' samples.

A few counts support this clone. In DNA, the CDR3 is TGCGCCAGCAGCCAACCACAGGTTCGGGGCAATCAGCCCCAGCATTTT. It is translated as CASSQPQVRGNQPQHF. The rearrangement links TRBV4-1 to TRBJ1-5, with D perhaps TRBD1 (5 bases). V lost 2 bases and J lost 2, with 13 bases in between. Germline CDR1 MGHRA, CDR2 YSYEKL. This CDR3 region has 16 residues.

This chain joins TRBV7-9 and TRBJ1-2; no reliable D call. V was cut by 2 bases and J by 7 bases, with 14 bases left in between. In germline, CDR1 is SEHNR, CDR2 FQNEAQ (reference sequence). The CDR3 has 14 amino acids. CDR3 nucleotides: TGTGCCAGCAGCTTATGGCGGGAAAAGAGTGGCTACACCTTC. Its protein product is CASSLWREKSGYTF.

This clone was detected only once. This chain joins TRBV2 and TRBJ2-7; 7 nucleotides line up with TRBD1. Germline assignment: CDR1 SNHLY and CDR2 FYNNEI. The V gene end was trimmed by 6 bases and the J gene end by 0 bases; junction bases not matched to a gene: 5. This CDR3 has 14 amino acids. The CDR3 is CASRPQGHSYEQYF. DNA of the CDR3: TGTGCCAGCAGGCCACAGGGGCACTCCTACGAGCAGTACTTC.

The chain has TRBV6-5 and TRBJ2-2; D unresolved. Germline CDR1 reads MNHEY; CDR2 reads SVGAGI. CDR3 size: 14 residues. Trimming took 2 bases from V and 4 from J, leaving 8 bases between them. The chain's CDR3 is CASSYDSLTGELFF. The CDR3 coding sequence is TGTGCCAGCAGTTACGACTCCCTCACCGGGGAGCTGTTTTTT.

In this sample, this clone turned up a few times. The rearrangement uses TRBV7-9 and TRBJ2-7, with TRBD2 identical over 14 bases. The CDR3 spans 14 residues. V lost 4 bases to trimming and J lost 6 bases; unmatched junction nucleotides: 2. The germline V gene encodes CDR1 SEHNR and CDR2 FQNEAQ (reference sequence). The CDR3 loop is CASSSGTSGSEQYF. The CDR3, as DNA: TGTGCCAGCAGCTCCGGGACTAGCGGGAGCGAGCAGTACTTC.

The chain combines TRBV10-2 with TRBJ2-1; D not certain. V shed 6 bases and J shed 3 bases, with 6 bases lying between them. Germline V gives CDR1 WSHSY, CDR2 SAAADI. This CDR3 comprises 12 residues. This CDR3 is CASRASYNEQFF. CDR3 coding DNA: TGCGCCAGCAGGGCTAGCTACAATGAGCAGTTCTTC.

The table lists this clone with a few counts. Written as DNA, the CDR3 is TGTGCCAGCAAGGCGGAAATTGGAAACACCATATATTTT. It is translated as CASKAEIGNTIYF. The rearrangement uses TRBV25-1 and TRBJ1-3; D gene ambiguous. V was trimmed by 7 bases and J by 3 bases, leaving 10 bases between them. The V gene's germline CDR1 is MGHDK and CDR2 SYGVNS. The CDR3 loop spans 13 amino acids.

The chain recombines TRBV9 with TRBJ2-7; D possibly corresponds to TRBD1 (5 bases). Trimming took 4 bases from V and 1 from J, leaving 12 bases between them. This CDR3 contains 14 residues. Germline values: CDR1 SGDLS, CDR2 YYNGEE. Here the CDR3 DNA reads TGTGCCAGCAGCCCTACAGGTAGTTCCTACGAGCAGTACTTC. This gives the protein CASSPTGSSYEQYF.

As DNA, the CDR3 is TGCGCCAGCAGTCAATCGCCGCCGGAGTATAGCAATCAGCCCCAGCATTTT. Its protein is CASSQSPPEYSNQPQHF. The rearrangement links TRBV23-1 to TRBJ1-5; D is unclear. TRBV23-1 counts as an open reading frame of uncertain function. The CDR3 has 17 amino acids. Between the trimmed V and J ends, which lost 0 bases and 0 bases, there was a span of 12 bases.

The genes are TRBV2 and TRBJ1-6; 12 bases are shared with TRBD1. Germline V gives CDR1 SNHLY, CDR2 FYNNEI. V shed 6 bases and J 11 bases; nucleotides not matched to a gene: 5. The length of the CDR3 is 14 residues. The CDR3 DNA reads as TGTGCCAGCAGCCCGGGACAGGGGGCTACACCCCTCCACTTT. Amino acids: CASSPGQGATPLHF.

This chain uses TRBV28 with TRBJ1-5; a weak D match, TRBD1 (6 bases). V was pared by 10 bases and J by 6 bases, with 22 bases between. CDR1 MDHEN and CDR2 SYDVKM come from the germline V gene. The CDR3 consists of 15 residues. CDR3 sequence: CATIRGGPVSQPQHF. In DNA form, the CDR3 reads TGTGCCACCATACGGGGGGGGCCTGTAAGTCAGCCCCAGCATTTT.

DNA for the CDR3: TGTGCCAGCAGTGGGTTAACAGGCTACTACGAGCAGTACTTC. Residues: CASSGLTGYYEQYF. This chain uses TRBV2 with TRBJ2-7; a possible D gene is TRBD1 (5 bases). From germline, CDR1 is SNHLY and CDR2 FYNNEI. The CDR3 is 14 residues long. The V end was cut by 4 bases, the J end by 3 bases, with 13 bases between.

This chain links TRBV7-3 with TRBJ2-6; 7 bases are a match to TRBD1. This CDR3 is 19 amino acids long. The trim removed 5 bases at V and 0 bases at J, leaving 13 bases unmatched. The germline V gene has CDR1 SGHTA and CDR2 FQGTGA. The CDR3 sequence is CASSTTGTVRLSGANVLTF. DNA of the CDR3: TGTGCCAGCAGCACAACCGGGACAGTCCGCCTCTCTGGGGCCAACGTCCTGACTTTC.

The J gene is TRBJ2-3, the V gene TRBV5-6; 10 bases are shared with TRBD2. The ends lost 0 bases at V and 2 bases at J; junction bases unmatched: 3. The CDR3 covers 16 residues. In germline, CDR1 is SGHDT, CDR2 YYEEEE. CDR3 in DNA: TGTGCCAGCAGCTTGGAAGCGGGGGGGCTCACAGATACGCAGTATTTT. Amino acid sequence: CASSLEAGGLTDTQYF.

The J gene is TRBJ2-5, the V gene TRBV11-3; a weak D match, TRBD2 (6 bases). V was shortened by 4 bases and J by 3 bases, with 15 bases between the two germline ends. The CDR3 has 15 residues. Germline V gives CDR1 SGHNT, CDR2 YENEEA. Here the CDR3 reads CASSSHRDSEETQYF. CDR3 bases: TGTGCCAGCAGCTCGCACCGGGACTCCGAAGAGACCCAGTACTTC.

V is TRBV9 and J is TRBJ2-3; 10 bases line up with TRBD2. Trimming at V came to 3 bases and at J to 6 bases, leaving 7 bases not matched to a gene. In germline, CDR1 is SGDLS, CDR2 YYNGEE. The CDR3 length is 15 residues. The CDR3 region has the DNA TGTGCCAGCAGCGAGCAGCGGGGGGGCCTGGATACGCAGTATTTT. Its protein is CASSEQRGGLDTQYF.

The chain recombines TRBV14 with TRBJ2-7, with 7 bases matching TRBD1. CDR3 size: 15 residues. J lost 2 bases, V lost 2 bases, and 6 bases had no gene match. Germline CDR1 is SGHDN and CDR2 is FVKESK. CDR3 in amino acids: CASSQIPGTAYEQYF. Written as DNA, the CDR3 is TGTGCCAGCAGCCAAATCCCGGGGACAGCCTACGAGCAGTACTTC.

V usage is TRBV7-6 and J usage is TRBJ2-7; D ambiguous. There are 13 residues in the CDR3. V was trimmed by 2 bases and J by 5 bases, leaving 10 bases between them. Germline assignment: CDR1 SGHVS and CDR2 FNYEAQ. CDR3 sequence: CASSLTVTDEQYF. The DNA of the CDR3 is TGTGCCAGCAGCTTAACAGTAACGGACGAGCAGTACTTC.

This chain uses TRBV5-4 with TRBJ1-2; 7 bases match TRBD1. The CDR3 consists of 14 residues. V lost 2 bases and J lost 4; bases outside the gene matches: 5. CDR1 SGHNT and CDR2 YYREEE come from the germline V gene (reference sequence). The CDR3 loop reads CASSFGTATYGYTF. In DNA, the CDR3 is TGTGCCAGCAGCTTCGGGACAGCGACCTATGGCTACACCTTC.

The chain combines TRBV30 with TRBJ1-3; 10 bases agree with TRBD1. This CDR3 is 17 amino acids long. After removal of 5 bases from V and 4 bases from J, the junction contained 14 bases not matched to a gene. From germline, CDR1 is GTSNPN and CDR2 SVGIG (reference sequence). The CDR3: CAWDPGQGVLGGNTIYF. The CDR3 DNA follows: TGTGCCTGGGATCCCGGACAGGGGGTTCTGGGCGGAAACACCATATATTTT.

The rearrangement uses TRBV29-1 and TRBJ1-2, with 9 bases matching TRBD1. With V trimmed by 6 bases and J by 4 bases, 3 bases remained unmatched. The V gene's germline CDR1 is SQVTM and CDR2 ANQGSEA. The CDR3 extends over 12 amino acids. CDR3 nucleotides: TGCAGCGTGGGGGGACAGGGCTATGGCTACACCTTC. Amino acids: CSVGGQGYGYTF.

This rearrangement joins TRBV29-1 to TRBJ2-7, with D possibly TRBD2 on 6 matching bases. V lost 7 bases and J 3 bases, leaving 10 bases between the germline ends. Germline CDR1 is SQVTM and CDR2 is ANQGSEA. CDR3 length equals 11 residues. The CDR3 DNA reads TGCAGCGCTGGGACTGACTACGAGCAGTACTTC. As protein: CSAGTDYEQYF.

This chain links TRBV5-1 with TRBJ1-3; D possibly corresponds to TRBD1 (5 bases). The V gene's germline CDR1 is SGHRS and CDR2 YFSETQ. Between the trimmed V and J ends, which lost 0 bases and 5 bases, there was a span of 15 bases. This CDR3 is 16 amino acids long. CDR3 sequence (DNA): TGCGCCAGCAGCTTGGCGACAGAAGCGTCTAGAAACACCATATATTTT. As protein: CASSLATEASRNTIYF.

The gene calls are TRBV6-1 and TRBJ2-5; maybe TRBD1 (8 bases). This CDR3 is built from 15 residues. Between the trimmed V and J ends, which lost 6 bases and 5 bases, there was a span of 19 bases. The V gene's germline CDR1 is MNHNS and CDR2 SASEGT. CDR3 nucleotides: TGTGCCAGCAGGGTAGACAGGGGAGGGTTGGAGACCCAGTACTTC. As protein: CASRVDRGGLETQYF.

V usage is TRBV5-4 and J usage is TRBJ2-5; 9 nucleotides match TRBD2. The closer fit of TRBJ2-7 to the DNA end suggests the J call may be wrong. CDR1 and CDR2 from the germline V gene are SGHNT and YYREEE (reference sequence). This CDR3 comprises 14 residues. CDR3 nucleotide sequence: TGTGCCAGCACCCCGGCGGGAGGGCCACCCGAGCAGTACTTC. Translated, it gives CASTPAGGPPEQYF.

This clone came up once. The chain has TRBV7-9 and TRBJ2-3, with TRBD2 identical over 11 bases. The CDR3 runs to 16 residues. Germline loops: CDR1 SEHNR, CDR2 FQNEAQ (reference sequence). Germline trimming cut 5 bases from V and 6 bases from J; bases unmatched to any gene: 10. The CDR3 DNA sequence: TGTGCCAGCAGCCGTACTAGCGGGAGCCAACTTGATACGCAGTATTTT. Its protein product is CASSRTSGSQLDTQYF.